The 5 T cell receptor beta chains listed next were all sequenced from one sample in a study of identical twins. TCRdb re-analysed the 5' RACE reads in MiXCR, keeping a single row per CDR3 protein. Of about 660,000 distinct CDR3 sequences in the sample, 8.6% were seen once. These same records also appear under a second study, on yellow fever vaccine responses in identical twins.

Sequencing was performed on PBMCs. The receptors were sampled from a woman aged 18-30 years in good health.

The chain employs TRBV7-2 and TRBJ2-7; 8 positions match TRBD2. After removal of 4 bases from V and 3 bases from J, the junction contained 5 bases not matched to a gene. In germline, CDR1 is SGHTA, CDR2 FQGNSA. This CDR3 region has 14 residues. This CDR3 is CASSSFGTSYEQYF. The CDR3 region has the DNA TGTGCCAGCAGCTCTTTCGGGACTAGCTACGAGCAGTACTTC. Full variable domain (remainder filled in from reference TRBV7-2 and TRBJ2-7): GAGVSQSPSNKVTEKGKDVELRCDPISGHTALYWYRQSLGQGLEFLIYFQGNSAPDKSGLPSDRFSAERTGGSVSTLTIQRTQQEDSAVYLCASSSFGTSYEQYFGPGTRLTVT.

This clonotype appeared a few times. J is TRBJ2-3 and V is TRBV7-3; 14 positions match TRBD2. After removal of 4 bases from V and 4 bases from J, the junction contained 7 bases not matched to a gene. Germline V gene lookup returns CDR1 SGHTA and CDR2 FQGTGA. The CDR3 extends over 17 amino acids. CDR3 amino acids: CASSSYRLAGGPDTQYF. The CDR3 region has the DNA TGTGCCAGCAGCTCCTATCGACTAGCGGGGGGGCCAGATACGCAGTATTTT.

In its sample, this clonotype was seen a few times. V usage is TRBV2 and J usage is TRBJ1-2; D not certain. There are 14 residues in the CDR3. V gave up 6 bases and J gave up 8 bases, with 19 bases separating them. Germline loops: CDR1 SNHLY, CDR2 FYNNEI. The CDR3: CASSNRVGLGGYTF. CDR3 nucleotides: TGTGCCAGCAGCAATAGGGTCGGGCTGGGCGGCTACACCTTC.

This rearrangement joins TRBV5-1 to TRBJ2-2; 7 bases are a match to TRBD2. CDR1 and CDR2 from the germline V gene are SGHRS and YFSETQ. The ends lost 5 bases at V and 2 bases at J; junction bases unmatched: 6. The CDR3 length is 15 residues. Here the CDR3 reads CASRASGLNTGELFF. The CDR3 region has the DNA TGCGCCAGCAGAGCTAGCGGATTAAACACCGGGGAGCTGTTTTTT.

The CDR3 DNA is TGTGCCAGCAAGGGACAGGGGTACTATGGCTACACCTTC. Its protein is CASKGQGYYGYTF. This chain links TRBV27 with TRBJ1-2, with 10 bases identical to TRBD1. Germline loops: CDR1 MNHEY, CDR2 SMNVEV (reference sequence). V dropped 7 bases and J dropped 3; count of bases not matched to a gene: 2. This CDR3 has 13 amino acids.